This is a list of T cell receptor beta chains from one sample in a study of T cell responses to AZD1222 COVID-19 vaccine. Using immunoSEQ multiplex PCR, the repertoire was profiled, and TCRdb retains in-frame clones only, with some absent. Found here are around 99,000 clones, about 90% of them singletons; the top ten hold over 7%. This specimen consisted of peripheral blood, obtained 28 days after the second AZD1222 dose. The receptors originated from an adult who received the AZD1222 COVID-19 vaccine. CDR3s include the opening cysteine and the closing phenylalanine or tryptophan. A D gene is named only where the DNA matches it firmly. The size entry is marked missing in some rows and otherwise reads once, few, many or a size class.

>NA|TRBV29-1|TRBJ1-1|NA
CNVSPGIGGTEAFF
TGCAACGTATCCCCCGGGATCGGCGGGACTGAAGCTTTCTTT
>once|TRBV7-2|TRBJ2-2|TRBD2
CASSLGGLGAGELFF
TGTGCCAGCAGCTTGGGGGGACTAGGCGCCGGGGAGCTGTTTTTT
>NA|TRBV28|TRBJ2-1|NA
CASSLLDSDYEQFF
TGTGCCAGCAGTTTATTGGACTCGGACTATGAGCAGTTCTTC
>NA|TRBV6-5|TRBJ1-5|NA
CASRGGTSNQPQHF
TGTGCCAGCCGCGGGGGGACAAGCAATCAGCCCCAGCATTTT
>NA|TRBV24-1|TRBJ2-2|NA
CATSGAGELFF
TGTGCCACCAGTGGGGCCGGGGAGCTGTTTTTT
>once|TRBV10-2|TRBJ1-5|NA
CASSEMVQGGVGNQPQHF
TGCGCCAGCAGTGAGATGGTTCAGGGAGGGGTCGGCAATCAGCCCCAGCATTTT
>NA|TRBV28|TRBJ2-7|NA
CASSLSRGEQYF
TGTGCCAGCAGTTTATCACGCGGCGAGCAGTACTTC
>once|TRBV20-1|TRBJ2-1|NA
CRVGSYNEQFF
TGCAGGGTAGGCTCCTACAATGAGCAGTTCTTC
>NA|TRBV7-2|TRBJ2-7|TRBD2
CASSLAGVGEQYF
TGTGCCAGCAGCCTAGCGGGAGTAGGCGAGCAGTACTTC
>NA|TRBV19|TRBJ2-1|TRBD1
CASRRAGTGGGEQFF
TGTGCCAGTAGGAGGGCCGGGACAGGGGGCGGTGAGCAGTTCTTC
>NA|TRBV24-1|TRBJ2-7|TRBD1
CATSQFPWDREGYEQYF
TGTGCCACCAGTCAGTTCCCTTGGGACAGGGAGGGTTACGAGCAGTACTTC
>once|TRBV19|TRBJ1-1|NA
CASSLALGRNTEAFF
TGTGCCAGTAGCCTGGCCTTGGGGCGCAACACTGAAGCTTTCTTT
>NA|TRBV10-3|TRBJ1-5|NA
CAISEGVSNQPQHF
TGTGCCATCAGTGAGGGGGTTAGCAATCAGCCCCAGCATTTT
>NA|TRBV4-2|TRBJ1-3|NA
CASSQDAGQGNTIYF
TGTGCCAGCAGCCAAGATGCAGGGCAGGGAAACACCATATATTTT
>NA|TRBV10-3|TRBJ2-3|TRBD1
CAISESGQGPDTQYF
TGTGCCATCAGTGAGTCCGGACAGGGGCCAGATACGCAGTATTTT
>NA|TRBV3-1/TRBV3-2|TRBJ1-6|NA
CASSPQQGPYESPLHF
TGTGCCAGCAGCCCCCAACAGGGTCCCTATGAGTCACCCCTCCACTTT
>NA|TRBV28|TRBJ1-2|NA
CASSYMGGYTF
TGTGCCAGCAGTTACATGGGTGGCTACACCTTC
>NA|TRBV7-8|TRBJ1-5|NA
CASSLGTNSNQPQHF
TGTGCCAGCAGCTTAGGGACAAATAGCAATCAGCCCCAGCATTTT
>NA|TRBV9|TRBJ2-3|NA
CASSLAKGLADTQYF
TGTGCCAGCAGCTTAGCCAAAGGGTTGGCAGATACGCAGTATTTT
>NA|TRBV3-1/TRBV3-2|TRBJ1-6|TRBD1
CASSQEQGIAYNSPLHF
TGTGCCAGCAGCCAAGAACAGGGGATCGCCTATAATTCACCCCTCCACTTT
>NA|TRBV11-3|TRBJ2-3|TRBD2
CASSVGLAGSDTQYF
TGTGCCAGCAGCGTTGGACTAGCGGGCAGTGATACGCAGTATTTT
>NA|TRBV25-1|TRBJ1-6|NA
CASSGISGLAPLHF
TGTGCCAGCAGTGGCATTTCAGGCTTGGCACCCCTCCACTTT
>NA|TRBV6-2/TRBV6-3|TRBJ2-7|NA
CASSYSSTGRLAYEQYF
TGTGCCAGCAGTTACTCGAGTACGGGACGGCTAGCCTACGAGCAGTACTTC
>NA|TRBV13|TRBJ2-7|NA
CASSPTKGGAGEQYF
TGTGCCAGCAGCCCAACCAAAGGGGGCGCGGGGGAGCAGTACTTC
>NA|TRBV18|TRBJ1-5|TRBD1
CASSHSGGQGAQPQHF
TGTGCCAGCTCACATTCTGGCGGACAGGGGGCTCAGCCCCAGCATTTT
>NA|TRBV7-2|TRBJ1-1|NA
CASSYGVNTLASNTEAFF
TGTGCCAGCAGCTATGGGGTGAATACCCTGGCATCTAACACTGAAGCTTTCTTT
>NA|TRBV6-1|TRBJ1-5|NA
CASSEGSGNWGQPQHF
TGTGCCAGCAGTGAAGGCTCGGGCAACTGGGGGCAGCCCCAGCATTTT
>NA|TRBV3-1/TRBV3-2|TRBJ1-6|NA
CASSHRAPNSPLHF
TGTGCCAGCAGCCACAGGGCACCTAATTCACCCCTCCACTTT
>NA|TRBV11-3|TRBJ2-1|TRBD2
CASSLEWPSGYNEQFF
TGTGCCAGCAGCTTAGAGTGGCCTAGCGGGTACAATGAGCAGTTCTTC
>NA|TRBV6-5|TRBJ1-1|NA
CASTPRGLNTEAFF
TGTGCCAGCACCCCCCGGGGTCTGAACACTGAAGCTTTCTTT
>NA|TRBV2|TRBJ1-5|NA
CASSEKMNSNQPQHF
TGTGCCAGCAGTGAAAAAATGAATAGCAATCAGCCCCAGCATTTT
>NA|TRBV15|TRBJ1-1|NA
CATSRNMNTEAFF
TGTGCCACCAGCCGAAACATGAACACTGAAGCTTTCTTT
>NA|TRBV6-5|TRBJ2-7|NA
CASSYKSSYEQYF
TGTGCCAGCAGTTACAAATCCAGCTACGAGCAGTACTTC
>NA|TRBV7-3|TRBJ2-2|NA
CASSPTPPVQGGFGELFF
TGTGCCAGCAGCCCCACCCCCCCAGTACAGGGTGGGTTCGGGGAGCTGTTTTTT
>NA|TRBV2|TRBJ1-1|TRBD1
CASTGGTEAFF
TGTGCCAGCACAGGGGGCACTGAAGCTTTCTTT
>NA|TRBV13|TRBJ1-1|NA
CASNWGGNTEAFF
TGTGCCAGTAATTGGGGCGGGAACACTGAAGCTTTCTTT
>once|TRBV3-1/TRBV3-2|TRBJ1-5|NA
CASSRATGNQPQHF
TGTGCCAGCAGCCGAGCGACAGGAAATCAGCCCCAGCATTTT
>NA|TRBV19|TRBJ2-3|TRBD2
CASSILAGEGADTQYF
TGTGCCAGTAGTATCCTAGCGGGGGAAGGCGCAGATACGCAGTATTTT
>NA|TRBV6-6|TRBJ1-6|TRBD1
CASSQGQGPYNSPLHF
TGTGCCAGCAGCCAAGGACAGGGCCCCTATAATTCACCCCTCCACTTT
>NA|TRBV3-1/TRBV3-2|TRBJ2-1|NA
CASSSGYNEQFF
TGTGCCAGCAGCTCCGGCTACAATGAGCAGTTCTTC
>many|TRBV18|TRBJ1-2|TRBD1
CASSPGDRDGGYTF
TGTGCCAGCTCACCAGGGGACAGGGACGGGGGCTACACCTTC
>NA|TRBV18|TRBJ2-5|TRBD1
CASSPQGASETQYF
TGTGCCAGCTCACCACAGGGGGCATCGGAGACCCAGTACTTC
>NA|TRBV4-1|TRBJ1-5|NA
CASSQDSYRAHQPQHF
TGCGCCAGCAGCCAAGACTCCTACAGGGCTCATCAGCCCCAGCATTTT
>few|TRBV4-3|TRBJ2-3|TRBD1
CASSQTTGQQYF
TGCGCCAGCAGCCAGACGACAGGGCAGCAGTATTTT
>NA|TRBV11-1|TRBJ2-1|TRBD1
CASSLARGLYNEQFF
TGTGCCAGCAGCTTAGCCAGGGGGCTATACAATGAGCAGTTCTTC
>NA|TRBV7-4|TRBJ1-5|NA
CASSSLYSNQPQHF
TGTGCCAGCAGCTCCCTATATAGCAATCAGCCCCAGCATTTT
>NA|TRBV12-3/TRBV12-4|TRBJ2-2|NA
CASTEGVGGELFF
TGTGCCAGCACGGAGGGTGTTGGCGGGGAGCTGTTTTTT
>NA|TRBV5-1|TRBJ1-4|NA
CASSSLGGVGEKLFF
TGCGCCAGCAGCTCCCTAGGGGGGGTAGGTGAAAAACTGTTTTTT
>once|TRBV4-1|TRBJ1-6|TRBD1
CASSQDPNRGINSPLHF
TGCGCCAGCAGCCAAGACCCCAACAGGGGGATTAATTCACCCCTCCACTTT
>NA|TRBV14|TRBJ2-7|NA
CASSPRWGEQYF
TGTGCCAGCAGCCCCAGGTGGGGGGAGCAGTACTTC
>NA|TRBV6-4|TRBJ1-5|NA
CASSEQDGGNQPQHF
TGTGCCAGCAGTGAACAGGACGGAGGCAATCAGCCCCAGCATTTT
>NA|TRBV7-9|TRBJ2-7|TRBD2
CASSPGLVSYEQYF
TGTGCCAGCAGCCCCGGACTAGTTTCCTACGAGCAGTACTTC
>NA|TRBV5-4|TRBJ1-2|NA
CASSSPGALANYGYTF
TGTGCCAGCAGCTCCCCAGGGGCCCTAGCTAACTATGGCTACACCTTC
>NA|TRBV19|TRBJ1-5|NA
CASSIQTSNQPQHF
TGTGCCAGTAGTATCCAGACTAGCAATCAGCCCCAGCATTTT